The next 17 T cell receptor beta chains were all read from a single sample in a study of T cell repertoires in ileal Crohn's disease. TCRdb keeps only in-frame clones here, not all; method: immunoSEQ multiplex PCR. The sample lists about 16,000 clones; more than 65% were seen once. Described time point: neoterminal ileum biopsy at postoperative endoscopy, about 6 months after surgery. The sample taken for sequencing was ileal tissue. Receptors were obtained from an adult with Crohn's disease.

CDR3 sequence reads: CASNSGLLGSPLHF. In nucleotides, the CDR3 is TGTGCCAGCAACTCGGGACTCCTAGGCTCACCCCTCCACTTT. This chain joins TRBV2 and TRBJ1-6; possible D gene TRBD1, 5 bases. Trimming cost V 7 bases and J 10 bases, with 17 bases left between them. In germline, CDR1 is SNHLY, CDR2 FYNNEI. The CDR3 has 14 amino acids. Together with reference TRBV2 and TRBJ1-6, the CDR3 gives the full variable domain: EPEVTQTPSHQVTQMGQEVILRCVPISNHLYFYWYRQILGQKVEFLVSFYNNEISEKSEIFDDQFSVERPDGSNFTLKIRSTKLEDSAMYFCASNSGLLGSPLHFGNGTRLTVT.

The chain carries TRBV5-1 and TRBJ2-3, with 8 positions matching TRBD1. With 2 bases clipped from V and 0 bases from J, the junction kept 2 bases outside the gene matches. The CDR3 spans 15 residues. Looked up from germline, CDR1 is SGHRS and CDR2 is YFSETQ. CDR3 in DNA: TGCGCCAGCAGCTTTTGGACAGGGAGCACAGATACGCAGTATTTT. It translates to CASSFWTGSTDTQYF.

The CDR3 DNA follows: TGTGCCAGCTCACCCATCCGACAGGACTCTGGAAACACCATATATTTT. Translated: CASSPIRQDSGNTIYF. The chain employs TRBV18 and TRBJ1-3; D is perhaps TRBD1 (6 bases). In germline, CDR1 is KGHSH, CDR2 LQKENI. This CDR3 is 16 amino acids long. V was trimmed by 3 bases and J by 0 bases, leaving 12 bases between them.

This rearrangement joins TRBV2 to TRBJ2-1, with D hard to call. CDR1 is SNHLY and CDR2 is FYNNEI in the germline V gene. The length of the CDR3 is 13 residues. V shed 2 bases and J shed 9 bases, with 11 bases lying between them. The CDR3 here is CASSERLNGEQFF. CDR3 nucleotide sequence: TGTGCCAGCAGTGAACGTCTTAACGGTGAGCAGTTCTTC.

The rearrangement uses TRBV9 and TRBJ2-2; 7 bases are shared with TRBD2. CDR3 length: 17 amino acids. Germline V lookup: CDR1 SGDLS, CDR2 YYNGEE. Trimming at V came to 0 bases and at J to 7 bases, leaving 12 bases not matched to a gene. In DNA form, the CDR3 reads TGTGCCAGCAGCGTAGATGGCTACCGGGGAGGGAGCGGGGAGCTGTTTTTT. It is translated as CASSVDGYRGGSGELFF.

The rearrangement uses TRBV5-6 and TRBJ2-5, with 8 nucleotides matching TRBD1. Germline values: CDR1 SGHDT, CDR2 YYEEEE. The CDR3 loop spans 13 amino acids. V lost 4 bases and J lost 8; bases outside the gene matches: 7. The CDR3 sequence: CASSRDRQKTQYF. CDR3 nucleotide sequence: TGTGCCAGCAGCCGGGACAGGCAAAAAACCCAGTACTTC. Full variable domain (rest looked up from reference TRBV5-6 and TRBJ2-5): DAGVTQSPTHLIKTRGQQVTLRCSPKSGHDTVSWYQQALGQGPQFIFQYYEEEERQRGNFPDRFSGHQFPNYSSELNVNALLLGDSALYLCASSRDRQKTQYFGPGTRLLVL.

The chain links TRBV30 to TRBJ2-7, with 7 bases that match TRBD2. This CDR3 has 14 amino acids. V trimming: 3 bases; J trimming: 2 bases; junction bases outside the gene matches: 7. In germline, CDR1 is GTSNPN, CDR2 SVGIG (reference sequence). Written as DNA, the CDR3 is TGTGCCTGGAGAGGACTAGACGGGACCTACGAGCAGTACTTC. This encodes CAWRGLDGTYEQYF.

This chain connects TRBV2 to TRBJ2-7; a weak D match, TRBD2 (6 bases). The germline V and J ends were trimmed by 8 bases and 3 bases, with 17 bases remaining between them. This CDR3 comprises 14 residues. Germline V gene data show CDR1 as SNHLY and CDR2 as FYNNEI. In DNA, the CDR3 is TGTGCCAGCGGCGGGGCAACAGAAGACTACGAGCAGTACTTC. Protein product: CASGGATEDYEQYF.

The chain is built from TRBV16 and TRBJ1-1, with 8 bases fitting TRBD1. The CDR3 has 15 residues. Germline assignment: CDR1 KGHSY and CDR2 FQNENV. Trimming at V came to 4 bases and at J to 3 bases, leaving 7 bases not matched to a gene. The CDR3, as DNA: TGTGCCAGCAGCCGCCGCGGGACAGGTGACACTGAAGCTTTCTTT. This gives the protein CASSRRGTGDTEAFF. The full variable domain, in which reference TRBV16 and TRBJ1-1 provide the parts outside the CDR3, is GEEVAQTPKHLVRGEGQKAKLYCAPIKGHSYVFWYQQVLKNEFKFLISFQNENVFDETGMPKERFSAKCLPNSPCSLEIQATKLEDSAVYFCASSRRGTGDTEAFFGQGTRLTVV.

The chain joins TRBV6-5 to TRBJ2-3, with 8 positions matching TRBD2. The germline CDR1 and CDR2 sequences are MNHEY and SVGAGI. V shed 2 bases and J 2 bases; nucleotides not matched to a gene: 3. CDR3 size: 15 residues. CDR3 DNA: TGTGCCAGCAGTTACACTAGCGGCCCCACAGATACGCAGTATTTT. Amino acids: CASSYTSGPTDTQYF.

Here the CDR3 reads CASSPGSGQLINSPLHF. The CDR3 region has the DNA TGCGCCAGCAGCCCCGGATCGGGACAGCTTATTAATTCACCCCTCCACTTT. The rearrangement links TRBV4-1 to TRBJ1-6; 7 bases map to TRBD1. CDR3 length equals 17 residues. Germline values: CDR1 MGHRA, CDR2 YSYEKL. Trimming at V came to 4 bases and at J to 6 bases, leaving 12 bases not matched to a gene.

V gene TRBV10-3 combines with J gene TRBJ2-6; perhaps TRBD2 as D (6 bases). Germline V lookup: CDR1 ENHRY, CDR2 SYGVKD. V was cut by 0 bases and J by 0 bases, with 12 bases left in between. The CDR3 is 18 residues long. This CDR3 reads CAISESGSGSSGANVLTF. CDR3 DNA: TGTGCCATCAGTGAGTCGGGTAGCGGAAGCTCTGGGGCCAACGTCCTGACTTTC.

This sequence joins TRBV6-1 and TRBJ2-5; possibly TRBD2 for D (5 bases). In germline, CDR1 is MNHNS, CDR2 SASEGT. The CDR3 spans 15 residues. Trimming took 7 bases from V and 2 from J, leaving 17 bases between them. In DNA, the CDR3 is TGTGCCAGCAAGGAGGTGGGTATCGGACAAGAGACCCAGTACTTC. It codes for CASKEVGIGQETQYF.

In regard to this clone: One junction end disagrees with the germline gene, perhaps due to a read error. The sample contains more than one DNA sequence encoding this CDR3. V and J are TRBV27 and TRBJ2-6, with 10 bases matching TRBD1. Per germline, CDR1 MNHEY and CDR2 SMNVEV (reference sequence). The CDR3 has 18 residues. The CDR3 bases are TGTGCCAGCAGTTTACGGACAGGGGGAGGCTCTGGGGCCAACGTCCTGACCTTC. The encoded protein is CASSLRTGGGSGANVLTF.

V gene TRBV6-1 combines with J gene TRBJ2-3, with TRBD2 as a possible D gene (5 bases). The CDR3 covers 15 residues. Trimming removed 5 bases from V and 4 bases from J, with 16 bases in between. Per the germline V gene, CDR1 is MNHNS and CDR2 is SASEGT. CDR3 residues: CASSKREFWADTQYF. Written as DNA, the CDR3 is TGTGCCAGCAGTAAACGGGAATTTTGGGCAGATACGCAGTATTTT.

This chain links TRBV7-2 with TRBJ1-1, with D perhaps matching TRBD1 (5 bases). V was trimmed by 4 bases and J by 10 bases, leaving 19 bases between them. Germline CDR1 reads SGHTA; CDR2 reads FQGNSA. The CDR3 extends over 14 amino acids. CDR3 nucleotides: TGTGCCAGCAGCTCCGATCCAAACGGGGGTCGAGCTTTCTTT. It encodes CASSSDPNGGRAFF.

The chain joins TRBV6-1 to TRBJ1-2; 9 bases map to TRBD1. Germline V gives CDR1 MNHNS, CDR2 SASEGT. The CDR3 is made up of 15 amino acids. The junction had 8 bases not matched to a gene; V was cut back by 2 bases and J by 7 bases. The CDR3 DNA sequence: TGTGCCAGCAGTGAATTCTCCGACAGGGGGGGTGGCTACACCTTC. It codes for CASSEFSDRGGGYTF.